This T cell receptor (beta chain) was sequenced during a study of blood T cell repertoires in COVID-19. Overall study context: PBMCs, B-cell-depleted T cells, or T cells provided the cDNA or gDNA that made up the material.

With 8 bases removed from V and 2 bases from J, the gap between germline ends came to 28 bases. The germline V gene encodes CDR1 MNHEY and CDR2 SMNVEV (reference sequence). This CDR3 comprises 20 residues. This clone was counted between two and nine times. In the authors' methods: Reference gene primers were amplified, and this amplification served to estimate nucleated cell counts. Some clones are missing from TCRdb's copy, which holds only in-frame ones; the method was immunoSEQ multiplex PCR. Clonal size and the V and J genes are those of that table, whereas D and trimming came from the DNA. Here the sample spans some 250,000 clones, approximately 84% being singletons.

The TCR sequence derives from a woman of 80 years or more with acute or convalescent COVID-19. This chain connects TRBV27 to TRBJ2-6; D possibly corresponds to TRBD2 (6 bases). Input material: peripheral blood. The CDR3 region is CASRWGPVDGGDPGANVLTF. CDR3 DNA: TGTGCCAGCCGTTGGGGCCCAGTCGACGGGGGTGACCCTGGGGCCAACGTCCTGACTTTC.